The 18 T cell receptor beta chains given below trace back to one sample, sequenced in a study of cytomegalovirus exposure and HLA in healthy donors. The PCR used 60 Vbeta and 13 Jbeta primers. The repertoire was sequenced with immunoSEQ multiplex PCR; TCRdb's copy has only in-frame clones and lacks some. The sample shows 180,000 or so clones, approximately 85% of them seen only once. The sample comprised PBMCs. These TCRs come from a man aged 18 to 29 in good health and CMV-seropositive.

This chain joins TRBV18 and TRBJ1-3; TRBD1 aligns across 7 bases. The V gene's germline CDR1 is KGHSH and CDR2 LQKENI. V shed 3 bases, J shed 4 bases, and the junction held 6 bases outside the gene matches. The length of the CDR3 is 15 residues. The CDR3 loop is CASSPGLGQGNTIYF. CDR3 coding DNA: TGTGCCAGCTCACCGGGTCTGGGACAGGGAAACACCATATATTTT.

V and J are TRBV6-1 and TRBJ2-4; 12 bases match TRBD2. Germline loops: CDR1 MNHNS, CDR2 SASEGT. The CDR3 is made up of 13 amino acids. V shed 6 bases, J shed 6 bases, and the junction held 0 bases outside the gene matches. The CDR3 region has the DNA TGTGCCAGCAGGACTAGCGGGGGAAACATTCAGTACTTC. Protein: CASRTSGGNIQYF.

The DNA of the CDR3 is TGTGCCAGTAACGACAGGGGGCTCAAGCAGTACTTC. Protein product: CASNDRGLKQYF. The chain has TRBV19 and TRBJ2-7; 10 nucleotides align to TRBD1. V lost 7 bases, J lost 8 bases, and 5 bases stayed unmatched. CDR1 and CDR2 from the germline V gene are LNHDA and SQIVND (reference sequence). The CDR3 runs to 12 residues. Full variable domain (rest looked up from reference TRBV19 and TRBJ2-7): DGGITQSPKYLFRKEGQNVTLSCEQNLNHDAMYWYRQDPGQGLRLIYYSQIVNDFQKGDIAEGYSVSREKKESFPLTVTSAQKNPTAFYLCASNDRGLKQYFGPGTRLTVT.

This clone appeared a single time. A read error may produce the germline difference seen at one junction end. The rearrangement uses TRBV6-6 and TRBJ2-5; D call uncertain. CDR3 size: 11 residues. Germline CDR1 MNHNY, CDR2 SVGAGI (reference sequence). This CDR3 reads CASSSLEAQYF. CDR3 nucleotides: TGTGCCAGCAGTTCTTTAGAGGCCCAGTACTTC.

The chain links TRBV30 to TRBJ1-4; perhaps TRBD1 as D (5 bases). With 5 bases removed from V and 8 bases from J, the gap between germline ends came to 9 bases. Germline V gives CDR1 GTSNPN, CDR2 SVGIG (reference sequence). This CDR3 region has 11 residues. The CDR3 protein is CAWGRGEKLFF. CDR3 DNA sequence: TGTGCCTGGGGGAGGGGAGAAAAACTGTTTTTT.

The V gene is TRBV19, the J gene TRBJ2-5; the match to TRBD1 covers 8 bases. CDR1 is LNHDA and CDR2 is SQIVND in the germline V gene (reference sequence). V gave up 5 bases and J gave up 5 bases; unmatched junction bases: 13. CDR3 length: 16 residues. CDR3 in amino acids: CASSADPGGGVETQYF. CDR3 in DNA: TGTGCCAGTAGTGCCGACCCAGGGGGCGGTGTGGAGACCCAGTACTTC. The full variable domain, in which reference TRBV19 and TRBJ2-5 provide the parts outside the CDR3, is DGGITQSPKYLFRKEGQNVTLSCEQNLNHDAMYWYRQDPGQGLRLIYYSQIVNDFQKGDIAEGYSVSREKKESFPLTVTSAQKNPTAFYLCASSADPGGGVETQYFGPGTRLLVL.

The rearrangement joins TRBV14 to TRBJ2-3; 13 bases align to TRBD2. Germline-derived CDR1 and CDR2 are SGHDN and FVKESK. The CDR3 spans 16 residues. V dropped 6 bases and J dropped 2; count of bases not matched to a gene: 5. As DNA, the CDR3 is TGTGCCAGCAGTCGGACTAGCGGGGGTTACACAGATACGCAGTATTTT. It codes for CASSRTSGGYTDTQYF.

V is TRBV12-5 and J is TRBJ2-7, with TRBD2 matching 13 bases. With 5 bases clipped from V and 4 bases from J, the junction kept 5 bases outside the gene matches. CDR1 and CDR2 from the germline V gene are LGHNT and FRNRAP. The CDR3 consists of 15 residues. The CDR3 DNA reads as TGTGCTAGTGGTGGGACTAGCGGGGTGTCATACGAGCAGTACTTC. Amino acids: CASGGTSGVSYEQYF.

V and J are TRBV7-9 and TRBJ1-1; possible D gene TRBD1, 6 bases. V shed 6 bases and J shed 8 bases, with 13 bases lying between them. The V gene's germline CDR1 is SEHNR and CDR2 FQNEAQ (reference sequence). The CDR3 loop spans 12 amino acids. This chain's CDR3 is CASSRPGTEAFF. The CDR3 DNA sequence: TGTGCCAGCAGTCGCCCCGGGACAGAAGCTTTCTTT. Complete variable domain (other parts from reference TRBV7-9 and TRBJ1-1): DTGVSQNPRHKITKRGQNVTFRCDPISEHNRLYWYRQTLGQGPEFLTYFQNEAQLEKSRLLSDRFSAERPKGSFSTLEIQRTEQGDSAMYLCASSRPGTEAFFGQGTRLTVV.

This sequence joins TRBV30 and TRBJ1-4, with D possibly matching TRBD1 (5 bases). The germline V and J ends were trimmed by 5 bases and 6 bases, with 13 bases remaining between them. CDR3 size: 13 residues. The germline CDR1 and CDR2 sequences are GTSNPN and SVGIG (reference sequence). CDR3 residues: CAWQGIGDEKLFF. CDR3 in DNA: TGTGCCTGGCAGGGAATTGGCGATGAAAAACTGTTTTTT.

V gene TRBV10-2 combines with J gene TRBJ2-1, with a weak D call TRBD2 (6 bases). The CDR3 is 16 residues long. The V and J ends lost 3 bases and 6 bases respectively, with 18 bases between them. The V gene's germline CDR1 is WSHSY and CDR2 SAAADI. This chain's CDR3 is CASSDPWAGPVNEQFF. CDR3 nucleotide sequence: TGCGCCAGCAGTGACCCCTGGGCGGGGCCAGTCAATGAGCAGTTCTTC.

This clone was counted between two and nine times. The chain recombines TRBV7-2 with TRBJ2-7; no definite D call. CDR1 and CDR2 from the germline V gene are SGHTA and FQGNSA. This CDR3 has 12 residues. Trimming removed 5 bases at V and 2 bases at J, with 7 bases between. The CDR3 region is CASSRGTYEQYF. The CDR3 DNA sequence: TGTGCCAGCAGCAGAGGAACCTACGAGCAGTACTTC. Combining the CDR3 with reference TRBV7-2 and TRBJ2-7 gives the whole variable domain GAGVSQSPSNKVTEKGKDVELRCDPISGHTALYWYRQSLGQGLEFLIYFQGNSAPDKSGLPSDRFSAERTGGSVSTLTIQRTQQEDSAVYLCASSRGTYEQYFGPGTRLTVT.

The chain joins TRBV7-2 to TRBJ2-1, with 9 bases aligning to TRBD2. Per the germline V gene, CDR1 is SGHTA and CDR2 is FQGNSA. V was clipped by 3 bases and J by 12 bases; unmatched bases: 3. CDR3 length: 12 amino acids. Written as DNA, the CDR3 is TGTGCCAGCAGCTTCTCTAGCGGGGCGCAGTTCTTC. Translated, it gives CASSFSSGAQFF.

The chain recombines TRBV27 with TRBJ2-7; 9 bases agree with TRBD2. The J segment lost 6 bases and the V segment lost 3 bases, leaving 9 bases of the junction unmatched. Germline-derived CDR1 and CDR2 are MNHEY and SMNVEV (reference sequence). This CDR3 is 15 amino acids long. This chain's CDR3 is CASSFKAGGPGEQYF. The CDR3 DNA sequence: TGTGCCAGCAGTTTTAAAGCGGGGGGCCCAGGCGAGCAGTACTTC.

The genes are TRBV5-1 and TRBJ2-7; 8 bases agree with TRBD2. CDR3 length: 16 amino acids. Looked up from germline, CDR1 is SGHRS and CDR2 is YFSETQ. J was trimmed by 6 bases and V by 4 bases; bases with no gene match: 15. DNA for the CDR3: TGCGCCAGCAGCCCGATTATAGCCAGCGGGGGTTCCGAGCAGTACTTC. Protein sequence: CASSPIIASGGSEQYF.

The rearrangement links TRBV9 to TRBJ2-5; tentative D call: TRBD1 (5 bases). This CDR3 has 15 amino acids. V was cut by 0 bases and J by 5 bases, with 14 bases left in between. Germline CDR1 SGDLS, CDR2 YYNGEE. CDR3: CASSVGGQGMETQYF. CDR3 DNA sequence: TGTGCCAGCAGCGTAGGTGGGCAGGGTATGGAGACCCAGTACTTC.

The rearrangement uses TRBV11-2 and TRBJ2-5; 11 bases agree with TRBD2. CDR1 and CDR2 (germline): SGHAT, FQNNGV. V lost 0 bases and J lost 9; bases outside the gene matches: 9. The CDR3 extends over 16 amino acids. CDR3 region: CASSLDAGLAASAQYF. The CDR3 nucleotides read TGTGCCAGCAGCTTAGACGCGGGACTAGCGGCGTCGGCCCAGTACTTC.

J is TRBJ2-7 and V is TRBV28; D uncertain. From germline, CDR1 is MDHEN and CDR2 SYDVKM. V was cut by 5 bases and J by 7 bases, with 15 bases left in between. The CDR3 loop spans 13 amino acids. CDR3 sequence reads: CASSRRAPVEQYF. For the CDR3, the DNA is TGTGCCAGCAGTAGGCGAGCGCCCGTGGAGCAGTACTTC.